This TCR beta chain was retrieved from a study of T cells in Graves' hyperthyroidism and ophthalmopathy. About the research overall: Blood was drawn when the patient was first diagnosed and still untreated. The study's findings and limits: Ophthalmopathy was model-predicted a median approximately six months pre-onset.

Lactation, pregnancy, other autoimmune disease or uncontrolled infection led to exclusion of patients. The source of the PBMCs was around 9 ml of fresh peripheral blood. Points on this clonotype: Its specificity is not known. Its ends do not fully match the called genes, so a read error is possible.

This CDR3 region has 15 residues. Germline CDR1 reads SSHAT; CDR2 reads FNYEAQ (reference sequence). RNA transcripts were the template for amplifying TCR beta CDR3 regions. The study used the HTBI primer set for a first-round RT-PCR of the TCR CDR3. From the multiplex PCR reads, TCRdb called clonotypes with MiXCR, one entry per CDR3 protein. The sample lists fewer than 900,000 distinct CDR3 sequences, 15% to 20% occurring once. This receptor was obtained from a woman aged 50 to 60 with Graves' hyperthyroidism that later progressed to Graves' ophthalmopathy. Sample: blood. The J gene is TRBJ2-3, the V gene TRBV7-7; D is uncertain. The CDR3 bases are TGTGCTAGCAGCGTAGGGTCGGGTAGCACAGATACGCAGTATTTT. Translating gives CASSVGSGSTDTQYF.